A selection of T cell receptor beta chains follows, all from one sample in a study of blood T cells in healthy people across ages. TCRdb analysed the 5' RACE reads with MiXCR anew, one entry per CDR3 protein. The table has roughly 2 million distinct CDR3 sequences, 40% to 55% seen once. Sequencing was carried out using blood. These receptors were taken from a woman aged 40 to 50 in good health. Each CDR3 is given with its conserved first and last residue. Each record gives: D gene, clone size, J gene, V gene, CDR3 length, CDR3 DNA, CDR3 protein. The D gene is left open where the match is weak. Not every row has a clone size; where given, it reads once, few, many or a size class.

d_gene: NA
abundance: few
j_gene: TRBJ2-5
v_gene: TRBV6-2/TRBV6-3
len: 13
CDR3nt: TGTGCCAGCAGTTACTCGTTAGGCCCTCTGCAGTACTTC
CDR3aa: CASSYSLGPLQYF

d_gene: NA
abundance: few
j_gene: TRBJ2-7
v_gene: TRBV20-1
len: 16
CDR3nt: TGCAGTGCTAGAGATGGGGGGATCATGGTCGGGTACGAGCAGTACTTC
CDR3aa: CSARDGGIMVGYEQYF

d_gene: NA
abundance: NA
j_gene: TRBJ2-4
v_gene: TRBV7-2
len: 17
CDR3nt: TGTGCCAGCAGCCCGATTTGGGCAGGAGGAGCCAAAAACATTCAGTACTTC
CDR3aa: CASSPIWAGGAKNIQYF

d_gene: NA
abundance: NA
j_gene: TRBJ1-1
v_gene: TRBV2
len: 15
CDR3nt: TGTGCCAGCAGTGAATCTGAACTCCCGAACACTGAAGCTTTCTTT
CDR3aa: CASSESELPNTEAFF

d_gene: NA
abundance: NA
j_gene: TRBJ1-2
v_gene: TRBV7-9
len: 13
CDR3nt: TGTGCCAGCAGCCAGAGCGGTCCCTATGGCTACACCTTC
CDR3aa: CASSQSGPYGYTF

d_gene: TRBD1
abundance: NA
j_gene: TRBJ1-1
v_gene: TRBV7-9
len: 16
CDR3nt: TGTGCCAGCAGCCGTCAAGTGGACAGGGCCGACACTGAAGCTTTCTTT
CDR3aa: CASSRQVDRADTEAFF

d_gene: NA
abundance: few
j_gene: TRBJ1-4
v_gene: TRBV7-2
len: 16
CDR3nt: TGTGCCAGCAGTCTTATGACTCCCGGAAATAATGAAAAACTGTTTTTT
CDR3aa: CASSLMTPGNNEKLFF

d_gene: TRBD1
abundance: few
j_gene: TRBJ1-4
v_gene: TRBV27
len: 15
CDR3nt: TGTGCCAGCAGGGACAGGGGCCCAACGAATGAAAAACTGTTTTTT
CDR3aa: CASRDRGPTNEKLFF

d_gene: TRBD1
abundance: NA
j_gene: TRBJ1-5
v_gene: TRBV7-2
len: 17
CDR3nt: TGTGCCAGCAGCTTAAGGGTTGGGACAGGGGATTGGCAGCCCCAGCATTTT
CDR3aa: CASSLRVGTGDWQPQHF

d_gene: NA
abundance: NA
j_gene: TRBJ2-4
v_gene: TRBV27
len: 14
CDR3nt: TGTGCCAGCAGTCTTTCTCCGACAGAAAACATTCAGTACTTC
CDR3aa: CASSLSPTENIQYF

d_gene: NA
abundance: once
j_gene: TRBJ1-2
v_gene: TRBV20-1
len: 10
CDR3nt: TGCAGTGCGTCAGTGGGTGGCTACACCTTC
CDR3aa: CSASVGGYTF

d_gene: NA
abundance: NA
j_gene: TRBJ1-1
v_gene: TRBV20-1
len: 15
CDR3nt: TGCAGTGCTAGAGAGATAGGCCCCAGGGACACTGAAGCTTTCTTT
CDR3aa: CSAREIGPRDTEAFF

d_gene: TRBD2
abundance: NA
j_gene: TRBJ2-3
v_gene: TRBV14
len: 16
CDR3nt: TGTGCCAGCAGCCCCATAGCGGGGGCCTACACAGATACGCAGTATTTT
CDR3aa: CASSPIAGAYTDTQYF

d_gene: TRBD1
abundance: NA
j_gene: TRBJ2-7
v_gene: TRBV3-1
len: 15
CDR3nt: TGTGCCAGCAGCCAAGCTTCCCGGGACAGGGCCGAGCAGTACTTC
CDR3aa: CASSQASRDRAEQYF

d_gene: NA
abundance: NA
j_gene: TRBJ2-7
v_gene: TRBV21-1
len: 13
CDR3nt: TGTGCCAGCAGCAACACGCTAAACTACGAGCAGTACTTC
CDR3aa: CASSNTLNYEQYF

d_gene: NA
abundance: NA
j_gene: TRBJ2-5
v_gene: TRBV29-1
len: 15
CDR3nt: TGCAGCGCGATCAAGGGGCGAGTTGTACAAGAGACCCAGTACTTC
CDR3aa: CSAIKGRVVQETQYF

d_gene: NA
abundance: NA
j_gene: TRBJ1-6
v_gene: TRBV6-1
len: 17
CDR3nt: TGTGCCAGCAGCGTCTCTCAGGGCGCGTTTGGTAATTCACCCCTCCACTTT
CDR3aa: CASSVSQGAFGNSPLHF